This T cell receptor beta chain was identified during a study of cytotoxic CD8 clonotypes in ibrutinib-treated CLL. Study-wide results and limits: While tracking circulating CD8+ T-cell counts, baseline clonality exceeded that of age-matched healthy donors.

Germline assignment: CDR1 MNHNY and CDR2 SVGAGI (reference sequence). The germline V and J ends were trimmed by 1 base and 11 bases, with 13 bases remaining between them. This CDR3 comprises 13 residues. In the case of this clone: The antigen is not known.

The repertoire was sequenced with immunoSEQ multiplex PCR; TCRdb's copy has only in-frame clones and lacks some. The sample has over 100,000 clones; 70% to 90% are singletons. This specimen consisted of PBMCs, obtained after 24 months of ibrutinib treatment. The V and J genes are TRBV6-6 and TRBJ2-3, with D tentatively TRBD2 (5 bases). This receptor was taken from a human donor with chronic lymphocytic leukemia. In DNA, the CDR3 is TGTGCCAGCAGTTACTTCCCGACTGAGGGGCAGTATTTT. Translating it yields CASSYFPTEGQYF.